This TCR beta chain comes out of a study of TIL therapy for anti-PD-1-resistant metastatic lung cancer (dated by TCRdb to the early 2020s). Some background on the complete study: Tumors were harvested before any PD-1/PD-L1 blockade; patients then received nivolumab, and those progressing received lymphodepletion, expanded TIL infusion and IL-2. T cell receptor beta sequencing of tumor and peripheral blood served to follow clonotypes across the tumor, the expanded TIL product, and serial blood samples. A median non-synonymous tumor mutation burden of approximately 1.5 mutations per megabase was determined across the cohort by whole-exome sequencing. The cohort was composed predominantly of lung adenocarcinoma, with a few EGFR-mutant and two ALK-rearranged tumors included, and half of patients were identified as current or former smokers. A median age of 54 years (range about 38-80) and a median tumor PD-L1 proportion score of 6% to 7% were recorded among enrolled patients. What the study reported, not specific to this receptor: The baseline peripheral repertoire was partially replaced by infused TIL clonotypes, which then decayed over months, and persistence showed no apparent association with response. The cohort was highly selected, including more treatment-naive, never-smoker and oncogene-addicted patients than is typical, which limits generalizability. The study protocol defined all tumor marker inferences as exploratory.

TCR beta CDR3 regions were amplified from genomic DNA with the immunoSEQ v3 hsTCRB kit using bias-controlled multiplex PCR. TCR libraries were sequenced on an Illumina NextSeq 500 to around 1.9 million read pairs for survey level or 5-6 million for deep level. On the authors' methods: V, D and J genes were assigned, non-productive sequences were removed, and clonality was reported by immunoSEQ Analyzer software. To compare repertoires between infused TIL and blood, productive Simpson clonality was used along with the Morisita overlap index of productive TRB rearrangements. Absolute clonotype counts in blood were estimated by multiplying the lymphocyte count by the CD3+ fraction and by the productive frequency of the clone. The immuneACCESS repertoire file appears here via TCRdb, limited to in-frame rearrangements. These files lack a portion of the clones; in checked studies, under half of the deficit traces to unresolved V genes, and the cause of the others is not known. D and trimming were read from the DNA, whereas the V and J calls and clone size are those reported in that table. The sample table lists under 65,000 clones, around four fifths of them with a count of one. Jointly, the top ten make up less than 3% of the sample.

CDR1 is given as SGHAT and CDR2 as FQNNGV, both from the germline V gene. V is pared back by 0 bases and J by 0 bases, with 6 bases lying between the germline termini. From the cysteine up to the phenylalanine, the CDR3 has a length of 14 residues. Of all the DNA, just the CDR3 is kept, 42 bases in frame from base 1. There are many counts of this clone. Its recognized antigen is unknown. Per-base quality was not reported, and no clone a single base away is much larger than it. The time point tag for this specimen amounts to: pre-treatment sample, taken before nivolumab and TIL therapy. Adults with stage 4 NSCLC were enrolled from late 2017 to early 2020 in a dual-center phase I trial. Samples came from a single-arm, open-label phase I trial of tumor-infiltrating lymphocyte therapy with nivolumab in advanced non-small cell lung cancer. Blood mononuclear cells were isolated from EDTA tubes by Ficoll gradient and were snap-frozen as pellets, and DNA was extracted with a Qiagen mini-prep kit.

The specimen was blood, collected at baseline. The TCR was taken from a person aged 25-85 years with non-small cell lung cancer. Here the chain combines TRBV11-2 and TRBJ2-7; tentative D gene TRBD2, with 6 bases matching. The CDR3 corresponds to CASSLEDYSYEQYF. The base sequence is TGTGCCAGCAGCTTAGAGGACTACTCCTACGAGCAGTACTTC.